This T cell receptor (beta chain) was sequenced for a study of blood T cell repertoires in COVID-19. Sequenced by immunoSEQ multiplex PCR; TCRdb stores in-frame clones only, minus some. Of approximately 340,000 clones in the sample, approximately 90% were seen once. Points on this clone: At the DNA level, this CDR3 is encoded by other sequences in the same sample as well.

Sequencing was done on a sample of peripheral blood. This clonotype was sampled from a man aged 25 to 40 with COVID-19, enrolled during active disease.

The CDR3 is CASSRTGGDTGELFF. The CDR3 bases are TGTGCCAGCAGTCGGACAGGGGGCGACACCGGGGAGCTGTTTTTT. The chain links TRBV6-5 to TRBJ2-2, with 11 nucleotides matching TRBD1. With V trimmed by 5 bases and J by 3 bases, 2 bases remained unmatched. The CDR3 runs to 15 residues. Per germline, CDR1 MNHEY and CDR2 SVGAGI.